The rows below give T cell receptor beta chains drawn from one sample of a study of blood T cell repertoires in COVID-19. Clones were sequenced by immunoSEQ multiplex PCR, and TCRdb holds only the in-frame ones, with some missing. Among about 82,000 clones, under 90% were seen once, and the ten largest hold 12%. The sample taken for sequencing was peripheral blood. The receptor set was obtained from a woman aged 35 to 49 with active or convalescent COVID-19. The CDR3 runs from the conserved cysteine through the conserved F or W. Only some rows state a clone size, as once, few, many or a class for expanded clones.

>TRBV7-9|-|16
CASSWGSVQALSGQFF
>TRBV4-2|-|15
CASSPFVSSYNEQFF
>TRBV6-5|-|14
CASVRVHGAYEQYF
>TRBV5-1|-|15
CASSDRTDTSYEQYF
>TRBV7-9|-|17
CASSPPDRVPSVGGYTF
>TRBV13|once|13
CATRSTGYTEAFF
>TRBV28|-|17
CASSTPLLAGRTDTQYF
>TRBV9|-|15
CASSAQTLNTGELFF
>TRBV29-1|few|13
CSVEGSSGNTIYF
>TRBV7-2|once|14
CASSQTGKGGGYTF
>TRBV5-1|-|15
CASSPDRPSISPLHF
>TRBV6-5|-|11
CASSTTYEQYF
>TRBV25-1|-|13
CASSDFQAGGYTF
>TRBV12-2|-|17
CASRILSGTTSYNEQFF
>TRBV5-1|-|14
CASSLGQVTDTQYF
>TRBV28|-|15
CASRKQGMGNQPQHF
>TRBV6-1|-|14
CASSEHRGNQPQHF
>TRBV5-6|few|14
CASSLGGTVYGYTF
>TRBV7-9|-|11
CASSEAGTQYF
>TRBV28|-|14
CASSLPRGADTQYF
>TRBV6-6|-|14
CASSYPEATSPLHF
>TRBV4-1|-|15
CASSQVLIPNEKLFF
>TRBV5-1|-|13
CASSSDRQETQYF
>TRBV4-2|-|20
CASSQEAGTSGSPSSYEQYF
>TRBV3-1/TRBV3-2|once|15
CASSQDTASFNEQFF
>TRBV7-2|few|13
CASSSDRGNEQFF
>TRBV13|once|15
CASSPKDGRTYEQYF
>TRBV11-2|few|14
CASSLVGRGYEQYF
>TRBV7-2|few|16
CASSPKTGGATDTQYF
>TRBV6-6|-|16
CASSFTGSDTFRAQHF
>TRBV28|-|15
CASSPRTSIAYEQYF
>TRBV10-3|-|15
CAISESGTGAQPQHF
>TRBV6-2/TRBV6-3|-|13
CASSYSRTQRYTF